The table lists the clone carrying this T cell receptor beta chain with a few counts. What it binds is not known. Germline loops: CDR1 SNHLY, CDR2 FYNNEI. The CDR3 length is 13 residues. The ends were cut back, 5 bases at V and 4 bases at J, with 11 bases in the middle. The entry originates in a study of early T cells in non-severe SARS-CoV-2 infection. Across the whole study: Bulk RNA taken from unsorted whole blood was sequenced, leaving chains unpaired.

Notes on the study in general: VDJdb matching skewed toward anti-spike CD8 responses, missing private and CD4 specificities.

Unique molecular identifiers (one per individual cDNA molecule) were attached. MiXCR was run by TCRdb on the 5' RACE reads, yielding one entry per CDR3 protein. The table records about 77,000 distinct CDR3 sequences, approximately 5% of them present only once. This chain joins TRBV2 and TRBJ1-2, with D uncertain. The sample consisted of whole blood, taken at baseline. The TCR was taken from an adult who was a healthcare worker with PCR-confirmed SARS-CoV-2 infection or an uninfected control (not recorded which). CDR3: CASSPDHIYGYTF. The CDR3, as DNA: TGTGCCAGCAGTCCCGACCACATCTATGGCTACACCTTC. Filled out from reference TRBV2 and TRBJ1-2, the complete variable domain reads EPEVTQTPSHQVTQMGQEVILRCVPISNHLYFYWYRQILGQKVEFLVSFYNNEISEKSEIFDDQFSVERPDGSNFTLKIRSTKLEDSAMYFCASSPDHIYGYTFGSGTRLTVV.